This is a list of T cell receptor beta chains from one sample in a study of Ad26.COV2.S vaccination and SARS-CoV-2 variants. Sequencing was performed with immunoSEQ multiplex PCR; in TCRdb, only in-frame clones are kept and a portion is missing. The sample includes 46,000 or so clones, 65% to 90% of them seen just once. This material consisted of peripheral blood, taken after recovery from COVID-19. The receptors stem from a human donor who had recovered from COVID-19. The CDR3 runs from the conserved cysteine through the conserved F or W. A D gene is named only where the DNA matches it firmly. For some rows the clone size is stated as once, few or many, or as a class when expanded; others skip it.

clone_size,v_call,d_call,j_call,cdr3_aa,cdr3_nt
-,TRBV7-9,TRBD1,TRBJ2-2,CASSRRQGEDTGELFF,TGTGCCAGCAGCCGTAGACAGGGGGAAGACACCGGGGAGCTGTTTTTT
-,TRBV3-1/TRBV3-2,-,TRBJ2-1,CASSPSDLLGEQFF,TGTGCCAGCAGCCCGAGTGACCTGCTTGGTGAGCAGTTCTTC
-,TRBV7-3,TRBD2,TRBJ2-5,CASSSLGGETQYF,TGTGCCAGCAGCTCCTTGGGGGGGGAGACCCAGTACTTC
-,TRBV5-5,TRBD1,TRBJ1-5,CASSRGPGQVDQPQHF,TGTGCCAGCAGCCGGGGGCCTGGACAGGTCGATCAGCCCCAGCATTTT
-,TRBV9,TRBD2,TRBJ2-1,CASSLNSGLGYNEQFF,TGTGCCAGCAGTCTTAACTCGGGACTAGGTTACAATGAGCAGTTCTTC
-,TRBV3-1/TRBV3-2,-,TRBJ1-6,CASSHGQSSYNSPLHF,TGTGCCAGCAGCCATGGACAGAGCTCCTATAATTCACCCCTCCACTTT
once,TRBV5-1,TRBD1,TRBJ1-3,CASSSAPTGGAAGNTIYF,TGCGCCAGCAGCTCCGCGCCTACAGGGGGCGCGGCTGGAAACACCATATATTTT
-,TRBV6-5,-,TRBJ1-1,CASSWGQAEEAFF,TGTGCCAGCAGTTGGGGCCAGGCGGAGGAAGCTTTCTTT
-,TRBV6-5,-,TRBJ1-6,CASSYRRGSPLHF,TGTGCCAGCAGTTACCGTCGAGGATCACCCCTCCACTTT
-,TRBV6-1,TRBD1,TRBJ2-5,CASSETGNQETQYF,TGTGCCAGCAGTGAGACAGGGAACCAAGAGACCCAGTACTTC
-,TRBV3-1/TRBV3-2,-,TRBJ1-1,CASSQRGTEAFF,TGTGCCAGCAGCCAAAGAGGCACTGAAGCTTTCTTT
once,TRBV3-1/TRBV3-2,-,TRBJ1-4,CASSHLGGRGEKLFF,TGTGCCAGCAGCCATCTCGGGGGGCGCGGGGAAAAACTGTTTTTT
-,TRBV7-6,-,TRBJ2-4,CASSPVSGPPASKNIQYF,TGTGCCAGCAGCCCCGTCTCGGGGCCCCCGGCTTCTAAAAACATTCAGTACTTC
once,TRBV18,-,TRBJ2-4,CASSPGGIQYF,TGTGCCAGCTCCCCGGGCGGCATTCAGTACTTC
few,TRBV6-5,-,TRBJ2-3,CASNNAGADTQYF,TGTGCCAGCAACAACGCAGGGGCAGATACGCAGTATTTT
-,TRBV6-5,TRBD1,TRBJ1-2,CASSPQGAWGYTF,TGTGCCAGCAGTCCACAGGGGGCATGGGGCTACACCTTC
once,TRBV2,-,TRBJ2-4,CASSGRVDIQYF,TGTGCCAGCAGTGGGAGGGTTGACATTCAGTACTTC
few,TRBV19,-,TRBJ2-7,CASSIARTETYEQYF,TGTGCCAGTAGTATCGCAAGGACAGAAACCTACGAGCAGTACTTC
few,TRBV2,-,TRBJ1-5,CASSDGADWGQPQHF,TGTGCCAGCAGTGATGGGGCGGATTGGGGACAGCCCCAGCATTTT
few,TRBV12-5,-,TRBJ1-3,CASGLRTNYRNTIYF,TGTGCTAGTGGTTTAAGGACCAATTATCGAAACACCATATATTTT
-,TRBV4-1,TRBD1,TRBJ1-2,CASSQGMGQDNYGYTF,TGCGCCAGCAGCCAGGGGATGGGACAGGATAACTATGGCTACACCTTC
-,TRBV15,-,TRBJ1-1,CATSRGGGRTEAFF,TGTGCCACCAGCAGAGGTGGAGGGCGGACTGAAGCTTTCTTT
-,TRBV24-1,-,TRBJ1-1,CATSASTVNTEAFF,TGTGCCACCAGTGCTTCGACGGTGAACACTGAAGCTTTCTTT